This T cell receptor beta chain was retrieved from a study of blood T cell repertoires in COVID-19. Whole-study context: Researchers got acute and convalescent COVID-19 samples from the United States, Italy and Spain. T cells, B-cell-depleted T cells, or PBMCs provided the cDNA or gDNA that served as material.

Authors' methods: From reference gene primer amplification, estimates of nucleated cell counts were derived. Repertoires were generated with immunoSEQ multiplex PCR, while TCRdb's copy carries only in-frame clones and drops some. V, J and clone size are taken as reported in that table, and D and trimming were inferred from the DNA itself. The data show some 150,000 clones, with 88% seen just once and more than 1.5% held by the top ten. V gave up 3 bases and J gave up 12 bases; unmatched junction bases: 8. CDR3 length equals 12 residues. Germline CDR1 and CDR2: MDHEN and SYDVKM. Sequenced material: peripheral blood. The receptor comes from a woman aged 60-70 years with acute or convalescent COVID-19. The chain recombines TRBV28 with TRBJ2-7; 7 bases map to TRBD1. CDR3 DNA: TGTGCCAGCAGTTTGACGGACAGGCAACCGTACTTC. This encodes CASSLTDRQPYF.